A single sample gave rise to the 20 T cell receptor beta chains below, sequenced in a study of shared clonotypes between healthy human individuals. Profiled with immunoSEQ multiplex PCR; TCRdb holds only in-frame clones, not every one. The data show roughly 1,800,000 clones, approximately 94% seen once. In the naive CD8 group, cells lacked CD45RO and were positively selected for CCR7, so terminally differentiated effector memory CD45RA+ cells were left out. The sequenced material came from naive CD8+ T cells sorted from blood. The receptors come from a man aged 18-30 years in good health.

The chain couples TRBV2 to TRBJ2-3; a possible D gene is TRBD2 (6 bases). Trimming stripped 2 bases from V and 2 bases from J, with 14 bases between. The germline V gene encodes CDR1 SNHLY and CDR2 FYNNEI. The CDR3 spans 16 residues. The CDR3 protein is CASSERQDYFTDTQYF. Here the CDR3 DNA reads TGTGCCAGCAGTGAAAGGCAGGACTATTTCACAGATACGCAGTATTTT.

V and J are TRBV9 and TRBJ2-5; 14 bases agree with TRBD2. With 2 bases clipped from V and 7 bases from J, the junction kept 7 bases outside the gene matches. The CDR3 covers 16 residues. The germline gives CDR1 SGDLS, CDR2 YYNGEE. In DNA, the CDR3 is TGTGCCAGCAGCGTTGAAGGACTAGCGGGGGGAGGGACCCAGTACTTC. Protein sequence: CASSVEGLAGGGTQYF. Full variable domain (remainder filled in from reference TRBV9 and TRBJ2-5): DSGVTQTPKHLITATGQRVTLRCSPRSGDLSVYWYQQSLDQGLQFLIQYYNGEERAKGNILERFSAQQFPDLHSELNLSSLELGDSALYFCASSVEGLAGGGTQYFGPGTRLLVL.

This chain links TRBV14 with TRBJ2-5; TRBD2 matches 9 bases. CDR1 SGHDN and CDR2 FVKESK come from the germline V gene. Trimming took 6 bases from V and 2 from J; bases not matched to a gene: 10. This CDR3 contains 16 residues. CDR3 loop: CASSLVAGEFQETQYF. The CDR3 DNA is TGTGCCAGCAGTCTCGTAGCGGGAGAATTTCAAGAGACCCAGTACTTC.

The CDR3 loop reads CASSPGDNEQFF. CDR3 DNA sequence: TGTGCCAGCAGCCCAGGGGACAATGAGCAGTTCTTC. The chain combines TRBV7-9 with TRBJ2-1; possibly TRBD1 for D (6 bases). Trimming stripped 5 bases from V and 5 bases from J, with 7 bases between. Germline V gives CDR1 SEHNR, CDR2 FQNEAQ (reference sequence). CDR3 size: 12 residues.

The V and J genes are TRBV5-4 and TRBJ2-3, with no clear D. Trimming took off 3 bases at V and 5 bases at J, with 4 bases between the two ends. Germline V gene lookup returns CDR1 SGHNT and CDR2 YYREEE (reference sequence). This CDR3 is 11 amino acids long. The CDR3 loop is CASSSQDTQYF. The CDR3 region has the DNA TGTGCCAGCAGCTCACAAGATACGCAGTATTTT.

The V call is TRBV5-4, the J call TRBJ2-7; TRBD2 aligns across 7 bases. CDR3 length: 14 amino acids. V dropped 2 bases and J dropped 2; count of bases not matched to a gene: 4. Germline assignment: CDR1 SGHNT and CDR2 YYREEE (reference sequence). In DNA, the CDR3 is TGTGCCAGCAGCTTAGGACTAGAACCCTACGAGCAGTACTTC. Its translation is CASSLGLEPYEQYF.

The rearrangement uses TRBV5-6 and TRBJ2-7; 7 nucleotides agree with TRBD1. Germline V gene lookup returns CDR1 SGHDT and CDR2 YYEEEE. CDR3 size: 14 residues. The V gene end was trimmed by 2 bases and the J gene end by 3 bases; junction bases not matched to a gene: 5. In DNA form, the CDR3 reads TGTGCCAGCAGCTTAAAGGACAGGAGCTACGAGCAGTACTTC. Protein: CASSLKDRSYEQYF. Full variable domain (rest looked up from reference TRBV5-6 and TRBJ2-7): DAGVTQSPTHLIKTRGQQVTLRCSPKSGHDTVSWYQQALGQGPQFIFQYYEEEERQRGNFPDRFSGHQFPNYSSELNVNALLLGDSALYLCASSLKDRSYEQYFGPGTRLTVT.

The chain combines TRBV13 with TRBJ2-1, with a possible D match to TRBD2 (5 bases). The CDR3 has 14 amino acids. V was shortened by 5 bases and J by 6 bases, with 14 bases between the two germline ends. Germline assignment: CDR1 PRHDT and CDR2 FYEKMQ (reference sequence). CDR3 in DNA: TGTGCCAGCAGCCCTGGACTGGCCTCCAATGAGCAGTTCTTC. Its translation is CASSPGLASNEQFF.

This chain connects TRBV10-2 to TRBJ1-5; maybe TRBD1 (5 bases). Trimming took off 8 bases at V and 0 bases at J, with 11 bases between the two ends. This CDR3 region has 14 residues. Germline V lookup: CDR1 WSHSY, CDR2 SAAADI. CDR3 bases: TGCGCCAGCGGGATAGGGGATAGCAATCAGCCCCAGCATTTT. Its protein product is CASGIGDSNQPQHF.

The rearrangement links TRBV9 to TRBJ1-2; 7 nucleotides agree with TRBD1. CDR1 is SGDLS and CDR2 is YYNGEE in the germline V gene. There are 16 residues in the CDR3. V dropped 3 bases and J dropped 3; count of bases not matched to a gene: 11. Here the CDR3 DNA reads TGTGCCAGCAGCGAACCCAGGGGGGGAGGGGACTATGGCTACACCTTC. It is translated as CASSEPRGGGDYGYTF.

The DNA for the CDR3 is TGTGCCAGCAGTCCATTTAGCGGGGGGGCCAATGAGCAGTTCTTC. It specifies CASSPFSGGANEQFF. The J gene is TRBJ2-1, the V gene TRBV27; TRBD2 aligns across 11 bases. Germline V gene data show CDR1 as MNHEY and CDR2 as SMNVEV (reference sequence). V lost 5 bases to trimming and J lost 6 bases; unmatched junction nucleotides: 6. This CDR3 has 15 amino acids.

The V gene is TRBV5-5, the J gene TRBJ2-7; D remains unclear. Germline V gene sequence: CDR1 SGHKS, CDR2 YYEKEE (reference sequence). CDR3 length: 11 residues. V shed 0 bases and J shed 5 bases, with 3 bases lying between them. CDR3 nucleotide sequence: TGTGCCAGCAGCTTGGCGGACGAGCAGTACTTC. Translated, it gives CASSLADEQYF.

The V call is TRBV10-1, the J call TRBJ2-7; 12 bases agree with TRBD2. CDR1 and CDR2 from the germline V gene are WNHNN and SYGVQD (reference sequence). This CDR3 contains 15 residues. V gave up 2 bases and J gave up 5 bases; unmatched junction bases: 4. CDR3 in amino acids: CASSETSGGTDEQYF. For the CDR3, the DNA is TGCGCCAGCAGTGAGACTAGCGGGGGGACCGACGAGCAGTACTTC.

V gene TRBV7-8 combines with J gene TRBJ2-1; no firm D call. The V end was cut by 5 bases, the J end by 9 bases, with 8 bases between. The CDR3 has 11 residues. The germline gives CDR1 SGHVS, CDR2 FQNEAQ. The CDR3 reads CASSPAGEQFF. The CDR3 DNA follows: TGTGCCAGCAGCCCCGCCGGTGAGCAGTTCTTC.

The V and J genes are TRBV5-1 and TRBJ1-2; weak D call: TRBD1 (5 bases). Trimming took 0 bases from V and 8 from J, leaving 8 bases between them. Germline assignment: CDR1 SGHRS and CDR2 YFSETQ. The CDR3 is 12 residues long. In DNA, the CDR3 is TGCGCCAGCAGCTTGGAATGGGGCGGCTACACCTTC. Amino acids: CASSLEWGGYTF.

CDR3 in amino acids: CASSLAGHSNQPQHF. The CDR3, as DNA: TGTGCCAGCAGCTTGGCCGGCCATAGCAATCAGCCCCAGCATTTT. The chain uses TRBV7-9 and TRBJ1-5; D not certain. V was cut by 3 bases and J by 0 bases, with 9 bases left in between. CDR3 length: 15 residues. Per germline, CDR1 SEHNR and CDR2 FQNEAQ (reference sequence). The full variable domain, completed using reference TRBV7-9 and TRBJ1-5, is DTGVSQNPRHKITKRGQNVTFRCDPISEHNRLYWYRQTLGQGPEFLTYFQNEAQLEKSRLLSDRFSAERPKGSFSTLEIQRTEQGDSAMYLCASSLAGHSNQPQHFGDGTRLSIL.

The V gene is TRBV12-5, the J gene TRBJ2-1; no firm D call. The germline V gene encodes CDR1 LGHNT and CDR2 FRNRAP. The CDR3 sequence is 14 residues long. Between the trimmed V and J ends, which lost 4 bases and 3 bases, there was a span of 10 bases. CDR3 amino acids: CASGSDDNYNEQFF. CDR3 nucleotides: TGTGCTAGTGGTTCAGATGACAACTACAATGAGCAGTTCTTC.

Comment on this clone: This sample also contains other DNA sequences that code for the same CDR3. The chain employs TRBV7-9 and TRBJ1-4; D gene ambiguous. CDR1 and CDR2 from the germline V gene are SEHNR and FQNEAQ (reference sequence). V was clipped by 3 bases and J by 5 bases, with 4 bases between them. This CDR3 is built from 12 residues. The CDR3 reads CASSLENEKLFF. CDR3 DNA: TGTGCCAGCAGCTTGGAGAATGAAAAACTGTTTTTT. Drawing the rest from reference TRBV7-9 and TRBJ1-4, the complete variable domain is DTGVSQNPRHKITKRGQNVTFRCDPISEHNRLYWYRQTLGQGPEFLTYFQNEAQLEKSRLLSDRFSAERPKGSFSTLEIQRTEQGDSAMYLCASSLENEKLFFGSGTQLSVL.

V and J are TRBV30 and TRBJ2-1, with TRBD1 identical over 7 bases. V trimming: 6 bases; J trimming: 2 bases; junction bases outside the gene matches: 7. Germline V lookup: CDR1 GTSNPN, CDR2 SVGIG (reference sequence). The CDR3 runs 14 residues. The CDR3 nucleotides read TGTGCCTGTTCACAGGGGATTACCTACAATGAGCAGTTCTTC. Protein: CACSQGITYNEQFF.

This clone was detected only once. The chain recombines TRBV6-5 with TRBJ2-3; D may be TRBD2 (6 bases). Trimming pared 2 bases from V and 4 bases from J, leaving 16 bases between. The length of the CDR3 is 16 residues. Germline CDR1 is MNHEY and CDR2 is SVGAGI. The DNA for the CDR3 is TGTGCCAGCAGTTACCTTCCGGGAGATGAGGCAGATACGCAGTATTTT. This codes for CASSYLPGDEADTQYF.